A selection of T cell receptor beta chains follows, all from one sample in a study of blood T cells in healthy people across ages. TCRdb re-called the 5' RACE reads through MiXCR, storing one row per CDR3 protein. The sample has some 760,000 distinct CDR3 sequences, around a quarter seen once. The same data also contributed to another study, on T cells of mothers and their children.

Material for sequencing was blood. These receptors all stem from a boy between 10 and 17 years old in good health. Both conserved end residues are part of each CDR3. Each record gives: clone size, J gene, D gene, V gene, CDR3 protein, CDR3 DNA. The D gene is left open where the match is weak. Rows give clone size only sometimes, using once, few, many, or a class for an expanded clone.

clone_size: few; j_call: TRBJ2-4; d_call: TRBD1; v_call: TRBV6-5; cdr3_aa: CASSVTGTGGNIQYF; cdr3_nt: TGTGCCAGCAGTGTTACCGGGACAGGGGGAAACATTCAGTACTTC
clone_size: few; j_call: TRBJ1-4; d_call: NA; v_call: TRBV27; cdr3_aa: CASSFAGLGEKLFF; cdr3_nt: TGTGCCAGCAGTTTCGCAGGGCTTGGCGAAAAGCTGTTTTTT
clone_size: few; j_call: TRBJ2-7; d_call: NA; v_call: TRBV6-2/TRBV6-3; cdr3_aa: CASSYSTDAAYEQYF; cdr3_nt: TGTGCCAGCAGTTACTCAACTGACGCAGCCTACGAGCAGTACTTC
clone_size: few; j_call: TRBJ2-7; d_call: NA; v_call: TRBV24-1; cdr3_aa: CATSDLTQGGVYEQYF; cdr3_nt: TGTGCCACCAGTGATTTAACCCAGGGAGGAGTCTACGAGCAGTACTTC
clone_size: few; j_call: TRBJ1-2; d_call: TRBD1; v_call: TRBV7-9; cdr3_aa: CASSSQTGTDYGYTF; cdr3_nt: TGTGCCAGCAGCTCCCAGACCGGGACAGATTATGGCTACACCTTC
clone_size: NA; j_call: TRBJ2-7; d_call: NA; v_call: TRBV5-5; cdr3_aa: CASSPLPTGLPDEQYF; cdr3_nt: TGTGCCAGCAGCCCCCTTCCCACAGGGCTTCCCGACGAGCAGTACTTC
clone_size: few; j_call: TRBJ2-5; d_call: TRBD1; v_call: TRBV5-1; cdr3_aa: CASSLGGQGLETQYF; cdr3_nt: TGCGCCAGCAGCTTGGGAGGACAGGGTTTGGAGACCCAGTACTTC
clone_size: NA; j_call: TRBJ2-7; d_call: NA; v_call: TRBV28; cdr3_aa: CASSTHPREQYF; cdr3_nt: TGTGCCAGCAGTACTCACCCTCGCGAGCAGTACTTC
clone_size: NA; j_call: TRBJ2-7; d_call: NA; v_call: TRBV5-1; cdr3_aa: CASSWVGSSYEQYF; cdr3_nt: TGCGCCAGCAGCTGGGTAGGGAGCTCCTACGAGCAGTACTTC
clone_size: NA; j_call: TRBJ1-2; d_call: NA; v_call: TRBV4-3; cdr3_aa: CASSQEFSGYGYTF; cdr3_nt: TGCGCCAGCAGCCAAGAATTTTCAGGCTATGGCTACACCTTC
clone_size: NA; j_call: TRBJ2-1; d_call: NA; v_call: TRBV5-1; cdr3_aa: CASSLVGQKKGNEQFF; cdr3_nt: TGCGCCAGCAGCTTGGTCGGACAGAAGAAGGGCAATGAGCAGTTCTTC
clone_size: NA; j_call: TRBJ1-6; d_call: NA; v_call: TRBV6-1; cdr3_aa: CASSGDLSSYNSPLHF; cdr3_nt: TGTGCCAGCAGTGGGGACCTTAGCTCCTATAATTCACCCCTCCACTTT
clone_size: NA; j_call: TRBJ1-2; d_call: NA; v_call: TRBV9; cdr3_aa: CASSVEGAPNYGYTF; cdr3_nt: TGTGCCAGCAGCGTAGAAGGGGCACCAAACTATGGCTACACCTTC
clone_size: few; j_call: TRBJ2-5; d_call: TRBD1; v_call: TRBV20-1; cdr3_aa: CSARDQGDRAETQYF; cdr3_nt: TGCAGTGCTAGAGATCAAGGGGACAGGGCTGAGACCCAGTACTTC
clone_size: NA; j_call: TRBJ2-5; d_call: TRBD2; v_call: TRBV2; cdr3_aa: CASFPPGAGIWLAGQETQYF; cdr3_nt: TGTGCCAGCTTCCCGCCCGGCGCGGGAATCTGGCTAGCGGGGCAAGAGACCCAGTACTTC
clone_size: NA; j_call: TRBJ2-4; d_call: NA; v_call: TRBV28; cdr3_aa: CTSSSRLQNIQYF; cdr3_nt: TGTACCAGCAGTTCCAGACTCCAAAACATTCAGTACTTC
clone_size: few; j_call: TRBJ1-4; d_call: NA; v_call: TRBV10-3; cdr3_aa: CAISDQAGNEKLFF; cdr3_nt: TGTGCCATCAGTGACCAGGCGGGGAATGAAAAACTGTTTTTT
clone_size: NA; j_call: TRBJ1-1; d_call: NA; v_call: TRBV4-3; cdr3_aa: CASSQEWHTRNTEAFF; cdr3_nt: TGCGCCAGCAGCCAAGAGTGGCATACAAGGAACACTGAAGCTTTCTTT
clone_size: NA; j_call: TRBJ1-4; d_call: NA; v_call: TRBV7-9; cdr3_aa: CASTFGSEKLFF; cdr3_nt: TGTGCCAGCACCTTCGGGTCTGAAAAACTGTTTTTT
clone_size: NA; j_call: TRBJ2-3; d_call: TRBD2; v_call: TRBV20-1; cdr3_aa: CSARRLTSGGTDTQYF; cdr3_nt: TGCAGTGCTAGGCGTTTGACTAGCGGGGGAACAGATACGCAGTATTTT
clone_size: few; j_call: TRBJ2-1; d_call: NA; v_call: TRBV27; cdr3_aa: CASSLRRANEQFF; cdr3_nt: TGTGCCAGCAGTTTACGCAGAGCAAATGAGCAGTTCTTC
clone_size: few; j_call: TRBJ1-4; d_call: TRBD1; v_call: TRBV29-1; cdr3_aa: CSVDRGNEKLFF; cdr3_nt: TGCAGCGTGGACAGGGGTAATGAAAAACTGTTTTTT
clone_size: NA; j_call: TRBJ1-1; d_call: NA; v_call: TRBV29-1; cdr3_aa: CSVEDLLGGGNTEAFF; cdr3_nt: TGCAGCGTTGAAGATTTACTAGGGGGAGGGAACACTGAAGCTTTCTTT
clone_size: NA; j_call: TRBJ1-2; d_call: NA; v_call: TRBV19; cdr3_aa: CASTETENYGYTF; cdr3_nt: TGTGCCAGTACCGAGACAGAGAACTATGGCTACACCTTC
clone_size: NA; j_call: TRBJ2-5; d_call: TRBD2; v_call: TRBV20-1; cdr3_aa: CSARDRASGRVRQETQYF; cdr3_nt: TGCAGTGCTAGAGATAGGGCTAGCGGGAGGGTCCGGCAAGAGACCCAGTACTTC
clone_size: NA; j_call: TRBJ2-4; d_call: NA; v_call: TRBV7-9; cdr3_aa: CASSLDAQWPYF; cdr3_nt: TGTGCCAGCAGCCTCGACGCCCAATGGCCGTACTTC
clone_size: NA; j_call: TRBJ2-7; d_call: NA; v_call: TRBV29-1; cdr3_aa: CSVVGPTDPYEQYF; cdr3_nt: TGCAGCGTTGTTGGACCCACTGACCCCTACGAGCAGTACTTC
clone_size: many; j_call: TRBJ2-5; d_call: TRBD2; v_call: TRBV27; cdr3_aa: CASSFAGGSETQYF; cdr3_nt: TGTGCCAGCAGTTTTGCGGGAGGATCTGAGACCCAGTACTTC
clone_size: NA; j_call: TRBJ2-1; d_call: TRBD2; v_call: TRBV5-1; cdr3_aa: CASSRRTSGGPYNEQFF; cdr3_nt: TGCGCCAGCAGCCGTAGGACTAGCGGGGGGCCCTACAATGAGCAGTTCTTC
clone_size: NA; j_call: TRBJ2-7; d_call: TRBD2; v_call: TRBV7-2; cdr3_aa: CASRPGGESYEQYF; cdr3_nt: TGTGCCAGCAGGCCGGGGGGGGAGTCCTACGAGCAGTACTTC
clone_size: few; j_call: TRBJ2-1; d_call: TRBD1; v_call: TRBV29-1; cdr3_aa: CGVEGRTGNNEQFF; cdr3_nt: TGCGGCGTGGAAGGTCGGACAGGGAACAATGAGCAGTTCTTC
clone_size: NA; j_call: TRBJ1-4; d_call: TRBD1; v_call: TRBV7-3; cdr3_aa: CASSPTGENEKLFF; cdr3_nt: TGTGCCAGCAGCCCGACAGGGGAGAATGAAAAACTGTTTTTT
clone_size: NA; j_call: TRBJ2-7; d_call: NA; v_call: TRBV7-2; cdr3_aa: CASSLVVRGDYEQYF; cdr3_nt: TGTGCCAGCAGTTTAGTGGTCAGGGGGGACTACGAGCAGTACTTC
clone_size: NA; j_call: TRBJ1-6; d_call: TRBD1; v_call: TRBV12-3/TRBV12-4; cdr3_aa: CASSLSGQGALFYNSPLHF; cdr3_nt: TGTGCCAGCAGTTTGTCGGGACAGGGGGCCTTATTCTATAATTCACCCCTCCACTTT
clone_size: NA; j_call: TRBJ1-1; d_call: NA; v_call: TRBV4-1; cdr3_aa: CASSVRPNAEAFF; cdr3_nt: TGCGCCAGCAGCGTTCGTCCGAATGCTGAAGCTTTCTTT
clone_size: NA; j_call: TRBJ1-4; d_call: NA; v_call: TRBV7-2; cdr3_aa: CASSPGGGGKLFF; cdr3_nt: TGTGCCAGCAGCCCCGGCGGAGGCGGAAAACTGTTTTTT
clone_size: few; j_call: TRBJ1-2; d_call: NA; v_call: TRBV6-2/TRBV6-3; cdr3_aa: CASTNPVGLGYTF; cdr3_nt: TGTGCCAGCACCAATCCGGTGGGACTTGGCTACACCTTC
clone_size: few; j_call: TRBJ2-1; d_call: TRBD1; v_call: TRBV9; cdr3_aa: CAGSEWGTGSYNEQFF; cdr3_nt: TGTGCCGGCAGCGAGTGGGGGACAGGAAGCTACAATGAGCAGTTCTTC
clone_size: many; j_call: TRBJ2-1; d_call: NA; v_call: TRBV9; cdr3_aa: CASSGRTRTGFDEQFF; cdr3_nt: TGTGCCAGCAGCGGACGAACCAGAACAGGGTTCGATGAGCAGTTCTTC
clone_size: few; j_call: TRBJ2-5; d_call: NA; v_call: TRBV25-1; cdr3_aa: CASRGDIQETQYF; cdr3_nt: TGTGCCAGCAGGGGGGACATTCAAGAGACCCAGTACTTC
clone_size: few; j_call: TRBJ1-5; d_call: NA; v_call: TRBV6-1; cdr3_aa: CASSGGWVKGNQPQHF; cdr3_nt: TGTGCCAGCAGTGGGGGTTGGGTAAAGGGCAATCAGCCCCAGCATTTT
clone_size: NA; j_call: TRBJ2-2; d_call: NA; v_call: TRBV9; cdr3_aa: CASSVEGASGELFF; cdr3_nt: TGTGCCAGCAGCGTGGAGGGAGCCTCCGGGGAGCTGTTTTTT
clone_size: NA; j_call: TRBJ2-4; d_call: NA; v_call: TRBV2; cdr3_aa: CASSVAAKNIQYF; cdr3_nt: TGTGCCAGCAGTGTGGCAGCCAAAAACATTCAGTACTTC